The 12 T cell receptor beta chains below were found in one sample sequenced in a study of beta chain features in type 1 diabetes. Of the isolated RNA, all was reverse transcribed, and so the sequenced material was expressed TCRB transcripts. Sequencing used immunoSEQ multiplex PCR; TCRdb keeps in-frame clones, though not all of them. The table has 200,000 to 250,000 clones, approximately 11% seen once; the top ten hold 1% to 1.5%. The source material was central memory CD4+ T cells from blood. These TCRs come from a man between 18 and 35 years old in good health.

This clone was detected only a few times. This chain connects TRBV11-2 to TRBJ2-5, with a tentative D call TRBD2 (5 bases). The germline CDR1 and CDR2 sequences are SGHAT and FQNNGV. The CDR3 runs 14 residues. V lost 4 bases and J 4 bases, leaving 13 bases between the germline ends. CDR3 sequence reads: CASSSARGSETQYF. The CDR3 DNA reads TGTGCCAGCAGCTCAGCGCGAGGGTCAGAGACCCAGTACTTC.

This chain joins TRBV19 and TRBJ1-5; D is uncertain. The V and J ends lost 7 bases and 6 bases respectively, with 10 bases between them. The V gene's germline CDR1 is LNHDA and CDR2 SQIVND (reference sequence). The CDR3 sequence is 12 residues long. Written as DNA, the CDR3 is TGTGCCAGTACCAAAGGGAGTCAGCCCCAGCATTTT. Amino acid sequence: CASTKGSQPQHF.

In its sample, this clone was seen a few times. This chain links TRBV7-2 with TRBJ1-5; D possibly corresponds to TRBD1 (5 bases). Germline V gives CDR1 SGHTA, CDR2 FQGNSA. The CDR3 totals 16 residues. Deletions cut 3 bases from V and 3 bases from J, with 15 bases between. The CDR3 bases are TGTGCCAGCAGCTTGGAGGGACCGGGAAACAATCAGCCCCAGCATTTT. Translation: CASSLEGPGNNQPQHF. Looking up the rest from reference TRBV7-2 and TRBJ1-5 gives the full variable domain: GAGVSQSPSNKVTEKGKDVELRCDPISGHTALYWYRQSLGQGLEFLIYFQGNSAPDKSGLPSDRFSAERTGGSVSTLTIQRTQQEDSAVYLCASSLEGPGNNQPQHFGDGTRLSIL.

CDR3 sequence: CASSVVGTGGEKLFF. The CDR3 DNA sequence: TGTGCCAGCAGCGTCGTTGGGACAGGGGGCGAAAAACTGTTTTTT. This chain connects TRBV5-6 to TRBJ1-4; 12 bases are shared with TRBD1. The CDR3 runs 15 residues. The germline gives CDR1 SGHDT, CDR2 YYEEEE. Germline trimming cut 4 bases from V and 8 bases from J; bases unmatched to any gene: 6.

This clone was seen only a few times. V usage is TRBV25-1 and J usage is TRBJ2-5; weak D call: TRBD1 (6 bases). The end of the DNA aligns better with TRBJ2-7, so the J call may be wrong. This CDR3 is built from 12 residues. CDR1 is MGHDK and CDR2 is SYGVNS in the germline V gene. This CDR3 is CASGQHSYEQYF. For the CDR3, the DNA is TGTGCCAGCGGACAGCACTCCTACGAGCAGTACTTC.

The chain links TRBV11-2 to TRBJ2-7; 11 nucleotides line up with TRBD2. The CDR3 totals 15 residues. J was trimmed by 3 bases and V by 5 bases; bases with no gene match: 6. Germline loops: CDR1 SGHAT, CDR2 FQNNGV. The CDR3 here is CASSPRTSGFYEQYF. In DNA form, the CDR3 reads TGTGCCAGCAGCCCGCGGACTAGCGGGTTCTACGAGCAGTACTTC. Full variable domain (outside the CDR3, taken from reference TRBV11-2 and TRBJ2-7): EAGVAQSPRYKIIEKRQSVAFWCNPISGHATLYWYQQILGQGPKLLIQFQNNGVVDDSQLPKDRFSAERLKGVDSTLKIQPAKLEDSAVYLCASSPRTSGFYEQYFGPGTRLTVT.

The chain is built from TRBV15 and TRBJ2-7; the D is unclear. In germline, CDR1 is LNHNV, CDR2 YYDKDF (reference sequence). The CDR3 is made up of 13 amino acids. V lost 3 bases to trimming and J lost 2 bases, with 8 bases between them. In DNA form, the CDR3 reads TGTGCCACCAGCAGCCGAAGGGCCTACGAGCAGTACTTC. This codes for CATSSRRAYEQYF.

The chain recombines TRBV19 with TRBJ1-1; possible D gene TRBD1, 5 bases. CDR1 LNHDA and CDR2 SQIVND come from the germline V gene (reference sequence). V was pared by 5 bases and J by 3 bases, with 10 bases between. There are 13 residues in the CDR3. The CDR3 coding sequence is TGTGCCAGTAGTCCGAGGGGATACACTGAAGCTTTCTTT. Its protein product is CASSPRGYTEAFF.

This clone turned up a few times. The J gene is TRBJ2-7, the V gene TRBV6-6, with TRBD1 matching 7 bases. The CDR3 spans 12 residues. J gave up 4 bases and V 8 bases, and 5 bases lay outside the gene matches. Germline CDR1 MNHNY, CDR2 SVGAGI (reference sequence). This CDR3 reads CASSPGQYEQYF. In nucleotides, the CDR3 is TGTGCCAGCTCCCCGGGACAGTACGAGCAGTACTTC.

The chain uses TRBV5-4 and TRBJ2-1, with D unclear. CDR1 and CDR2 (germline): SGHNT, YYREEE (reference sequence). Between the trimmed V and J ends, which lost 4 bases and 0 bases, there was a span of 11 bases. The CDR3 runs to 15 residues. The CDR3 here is CASSKDTSSYNEQFF. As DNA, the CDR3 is TGTGCCAGCAGCAAAGACACGAGCTCCTACAATGAGCAGTTCTTC.

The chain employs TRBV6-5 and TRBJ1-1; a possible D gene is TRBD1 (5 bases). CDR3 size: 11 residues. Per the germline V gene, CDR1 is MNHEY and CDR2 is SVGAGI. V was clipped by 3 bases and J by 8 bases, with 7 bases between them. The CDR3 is CASSYRDEAFF. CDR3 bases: TGTGCCAGCAGTTATCGGGACGAAGCTTTCTTT.

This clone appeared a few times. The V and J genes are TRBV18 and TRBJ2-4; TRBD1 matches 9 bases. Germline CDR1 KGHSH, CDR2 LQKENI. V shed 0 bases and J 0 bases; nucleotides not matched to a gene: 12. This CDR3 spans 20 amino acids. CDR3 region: CASSPPPGQGGILAKNIQYF. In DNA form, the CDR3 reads TGTGCCAGCTCACCACCCCCGGGACAGGGTGGCATCTTAGCCAAAAACATTCAGTACTTC.